The sequence of this TCR beta chain was determined in a study of control samples from healthy donors and cancer patients. Profiling relied on immunoSEQ multiplex PCR, and the TCRdb table lists in-frame clones only, not all of them. The data hold approximately 71,000 clones, with roughly 86% observed a single time. CDR3 length: 16 amino acids. Germline V CDR1 and CDR2: SGHTA, FQGTGA. V was cut by 0 bases and J by 7 bases, with 13 bases left in between. This receptor was identified in a man in his fifties or sixties with lung cancer. V is TRBV7-3 and J is TRBJ1-6, with D hard to call. Sequencing used PBMCs. CDR3 nucleotides: TGTGCCAGCAGCTTAACTGGTCCAGGAGTGAATTCACCCCTCCACTTT. It is translated as CASSLTGPGVNSPLHF.